This T cell receptor beta chain originates from a study of human T cells and chemical hapten exposure (dated by TCRdb to 2020 to 2022). For context, the study as a whole: For sensitization, 2% DPC in acetone was applied to an approximately 2 cm by approximately 2 cm area of upper inner arm skin. Patients additionally received weekly therapeutic DPC doses to the scalp throughout the approximately 25-week study period. Patch testing on the upper back used Finn chambers containing 0.01% DPC, with scoring done after 6 days according to International Contact Dermatitis Research Group standards. Alopecia areata with under or over 50% scalp involvement, alopecia totalis and alopecia universalis were represented in the patient cohort, which was mostly female. The libraries were sequenced as a pool, and the TCR yield per sample differed mostly because of small variations in library volumes within the pool. Peripheral blood TCR repertoire changes were tracked in vivo in alopecia patients during primary and secondary sensitization to the hapten diphenylcyclopropenone (DPC). Blood samples were taken from patients before sensitization (week 0) and then at 2, 6 and about 24 weeks after DPC sensitization. Blood for TCR sequencing was provided by twenty-nine alopecia patients at one to four time points (pre-sensitization, 2, 6 and 24 weeks).

Paper-wide results and their limitations: DPC sensitization did not change how many TCRs were above 1 in 1000 frequency, and no evidence was found of alterations in global repertoire structure. The number of PT1 expanded TCRs positively correlated with patch test score, significant at thresholds 8, 16 and 32 but not 4. All patients had alopecia, a presumed autoimmune disease, so their immune response might differ from that of healthy individuals. Repeated subsampling changed both the strength of the expansion versus patch-test correlation and the threshold at which the correlation became significant. Expanded TCRs formed significantly more large CDR3 similarity clusters than pre-sensitization or healthy control sets, consistent with antigen-driven responses.

Of note for this clonotype: The specificity of this receptor is unknown. No base qualities exist here, and no much larger clone lies one base off it.

Library preparation employed RACE. The sequencer listed for this sample is NextSeq 500. During library preparation, unique molecular identifiers were attached to individual cDNA molecules so that TCRs could be counted in a quantitative, reproducible way. For every blood RNA sample, sequencing covered both the TCR alpha and TCR beta chains. The original pipeline was this. The median number of TCRs per sample was roughly 94,000, ranging from roughly 20,000 to 690,600. The Decombinator software suite was used to annotate the V, J and CDR3 of the TCR reads. Every sample was subsampled to the same number of TCRs (28,000) for the PS versus PT1 abundance plots. TCRs were defined as expanded if absent before sensitization and observed at least eight times at the 2-week time point. TCRdb cleaned the public reads at Q25 with fastp, built clones with MiXCR and kept in-frame beta chains. Each CDR3 protein appears once, grouped with its most common genes and DNA. These V and J calls rely on TCRdb rather than the paper's analysis. This sample holds roughly 130,000 distinct CDR3 sequences; roughly 10% were observed only once. Of the sample, around 2.2% falls within the top ten clones.

The time point label, read with the paper, signifies: patch test 3, about 24 weeks after DPC sensitization. The meaning of the sample's treatment or condition label: therapeutic diphenylcyclopropenone sensitization with weekly scalp DPC. At each patch-test visit, blood was drawn before the patch test was applied. Patients were considered eligible if aged 18 to 70, diagnosed with alopecia and deemed suitable for DPC therapy, and patients were excluded if pregnant. Total RNA was extracted from unfractionated whole blood collected in Tempus Blood RNA tubes. Sequences were derived from whole blood, sampled in connection with sensitization to the hapten diphenylcyclopropenone (DPC). This receptor was identified in a woman between 45 and 60 years old with alopecia areata. Some clones in this sample may be carry-over from other donors' samples.

The DNA sequence is TGCAGTGCTAGTGGTGGGGCCGGGACAAATAGCGAGACCCAGTACTTC. Translated, this gives CSASGGAGTNSETQYF. This chain joins TRBV20-1 to TRBJ2-5; the D gene is perhaps TRBD1, from 6 matching bases. The CDR3 sequence holds 16 residues, the cysteine and phenylalanine included. Of the read, only the CDR3 DNA is kept; its 48 bases are in frame from base 1. CDR1 DFQATT and CDR2 SNEGSKA were looked up in the germline V gene (reference sequence). V is clipped by 3 bases and J by 5 bases, and the sequence between their germline boundaries is 22 bases long.